This TCR beta chain was captured by sequencing in a study of cytomegalovirus exposure and HLA in healthy donors. The donors, nominally healthy at sampling, likely had unrecorded immune exposures. The PCR had 60 Vbeta and 13 Jbeta primers. TCRdb's table, derived via immunoSEQ multiplex PCR, lists solely in-frame clones and lacks some. Among approximately 300,000 clones, under 90% were seen once, and the ten largest hold about 0.28%. With regard to this clone: Its antigen is not known.

The CDR3 is 11 amino acids. Per the germline V gene, CDR1 is WSHSY and CDR2 is SAAADI. Trimming removed 6 bases from V and 4 bases from J, with 7 bases in between. The study, taken as a whole, reports: With DRB1 most and HLA-C fewest, TCR association rates differed between HLA loci in a later analysis.

The J gene is TRBJ2-7, the V gene TRBV10-2; D is undetermined. Sequenced material: PBMCs. This clonotype was sampled from a girl aged 2-10 years in good health and CMV-seronegative. The CDR3 sequence is CASRTGYEQYF. The CDR3 DNA reads as TGCGCCAGCAGGACTGGATACGAGCAGTACTTC.